This T cell receptor beta chain stems from a study of blood T cell repertoires in COVID-19. As originally analysed: Amplification from reference gene primers served as the basis for estimated nucleated cell counts. The repertoire was sequenced with immunoSEQ multiplex PCR; TCRdb's copy has only in-frame clones and lacks some. The DNA gave D and trimming, while V, J and clone size come from that table. The table has 160,000 or so clones, roughly 87% seen once; the top ten hold 3.9%. V dropped 4 bases and J dropped 2 bases, with 12 bases sitting between them. This CDR3 contains 14 residues. Per germline, CDR1 KGHSY and CDR2 FQNENV.

The chain carries TRBV16 and TRBJ2-7, with D possibly matching TRBD1 (6 bases). The sequence came from a woman aged 60-75 years who had recovered from COVID-19. Sequencing was carried out using peripheral blood. CDR3 in amino acids: CASSPRQDPYEQYF. As DNA, the CDR3 is TGTGCCAGCAGCCCTCGACAGGACCCCTACGAGCAGTACTTC. Full variable domain (remainder filled in from reference TRBV16 and TRBJ2-7): GEEVAQTPKHLVRGEGQKAKLYCAPIKGHSYVFWYQQVLKNEFKFLISFQNENVFDETGMPKERFSAKCLPNSPCSLEIQATKLEDSAVYFCASSPRQDPYEQYFGPGTRLTVT.